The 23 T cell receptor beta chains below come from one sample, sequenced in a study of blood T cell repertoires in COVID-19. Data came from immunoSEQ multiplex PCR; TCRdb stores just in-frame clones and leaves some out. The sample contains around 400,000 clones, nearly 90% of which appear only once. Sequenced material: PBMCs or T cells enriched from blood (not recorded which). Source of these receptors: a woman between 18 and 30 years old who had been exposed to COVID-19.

The CDR3: CASSSSGTGAGSPLHF. The CDR3 coding sequence is TGTGCCAGCAGCTCATCCGGGACAGGGGCGGGTTCACCCCTCCACTTT. The chain joins TRBV13 to TRBJ1-6; 10 nucleotides match TRBD1. The germline gives CDR1 PRHDT, CDR2 FYEKMQ (reference sequence). Trimming cost V 4 bases and J 9 bases; bases outside gene matches: 9. The CDR3 totals 16 residues.

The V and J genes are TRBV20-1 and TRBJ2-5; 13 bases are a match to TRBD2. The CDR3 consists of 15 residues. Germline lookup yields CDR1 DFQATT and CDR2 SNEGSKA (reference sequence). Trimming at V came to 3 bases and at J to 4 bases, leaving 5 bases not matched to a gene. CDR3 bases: TGCAGTGCTAGTCAAGGACTAGCGGGAGTAGAGACCCAGTACTTC. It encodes CSASQGLAGVETQYF.

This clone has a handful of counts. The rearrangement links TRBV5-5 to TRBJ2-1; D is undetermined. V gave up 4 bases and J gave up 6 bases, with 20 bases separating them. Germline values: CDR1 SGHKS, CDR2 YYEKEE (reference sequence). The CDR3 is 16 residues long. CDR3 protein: CASSQVAGLGSNEQFF. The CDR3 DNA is TGTGCCAGCAGCCAGGTGGCAGGCCTGGGCAGCAATGAGCAGTTCTTC.

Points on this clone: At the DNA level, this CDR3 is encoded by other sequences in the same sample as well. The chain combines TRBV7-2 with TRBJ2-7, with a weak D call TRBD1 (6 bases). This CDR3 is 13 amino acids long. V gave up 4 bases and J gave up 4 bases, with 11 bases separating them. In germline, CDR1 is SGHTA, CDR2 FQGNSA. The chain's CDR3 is CASSSDRGYEQYF. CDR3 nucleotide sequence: TGTGCCAGCAGCTCGGACAGAGGGTACGAGCAGTACTTC.

CDR3: CASSLTGPNTEAFF. CDR3 DNA: TGTGCCAGCTCACTGACAGGGCCGAACACTGAAGCTTTCTTT. V gene TRBV18 combines with J gene TRBJ1-1; 7 bases agree with TRBD1. J lost 1 base, V lost 4 bases, and 3 bases had no gene match. Looked up from germline, CDR1 is KGHSH and CDR2 is LQKENI. The CDR3 extends over 14 amino acids.

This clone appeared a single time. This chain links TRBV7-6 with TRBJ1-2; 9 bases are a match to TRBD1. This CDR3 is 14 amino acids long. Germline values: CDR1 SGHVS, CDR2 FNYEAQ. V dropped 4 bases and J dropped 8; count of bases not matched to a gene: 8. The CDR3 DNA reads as TGTGCCAGCAGCTCGATGGACAGGGGTCGGGGCTACACCTTC. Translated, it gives CASSSMDRGRGYTF.

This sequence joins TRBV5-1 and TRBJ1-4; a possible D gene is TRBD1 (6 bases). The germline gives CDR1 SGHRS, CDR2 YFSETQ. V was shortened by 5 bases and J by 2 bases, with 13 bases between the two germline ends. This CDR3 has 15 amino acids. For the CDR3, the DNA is TGCGCCAGCAGTCTGGGAGGGGGTACTAATGAAAAACTGTTTTTT. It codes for CASSLGGGTNEKLFF.

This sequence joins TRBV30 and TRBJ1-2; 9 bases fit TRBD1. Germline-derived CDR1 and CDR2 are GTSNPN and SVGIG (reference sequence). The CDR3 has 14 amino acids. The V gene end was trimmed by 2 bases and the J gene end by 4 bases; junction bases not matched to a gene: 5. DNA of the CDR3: TGTGCCTGGAGTACAGGGGGCTATGGCTATGGCTACACCTTC. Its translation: CAWSTGGYGYGYTF.

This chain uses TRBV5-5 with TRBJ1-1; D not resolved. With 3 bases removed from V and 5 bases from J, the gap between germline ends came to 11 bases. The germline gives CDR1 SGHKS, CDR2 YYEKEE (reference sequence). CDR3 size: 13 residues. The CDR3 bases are TGTGCCAGCAGCTACACCGCGGAAACTGAAGCTTTCTTT. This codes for CASSYTAETEAFF.

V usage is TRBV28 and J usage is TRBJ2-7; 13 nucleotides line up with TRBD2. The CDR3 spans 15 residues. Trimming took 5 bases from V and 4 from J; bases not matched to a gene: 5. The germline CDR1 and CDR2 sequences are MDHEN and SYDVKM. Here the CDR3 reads CASSPGGLAGYEQYF. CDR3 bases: TGTGCCAGCAGTCCCGGGGGACTAGCGGGGTACGAGCAGTACTTC. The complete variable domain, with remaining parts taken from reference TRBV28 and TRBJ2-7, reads DVKVTQSSRYLVKRTGEKVFLECVQDMDHENMFWYRQDPGLGLRLIYFSYDVKMKEKGDIPEGYSVSREKKERFSLILESASTNQTSMYLCASSPGGLAGYEQYFGPGTRLTVT.

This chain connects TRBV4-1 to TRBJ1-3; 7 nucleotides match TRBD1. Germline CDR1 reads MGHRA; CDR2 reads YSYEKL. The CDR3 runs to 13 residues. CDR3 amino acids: CATGEASGNTIYF. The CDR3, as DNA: TGCGCTACAGGGGAGGCCTCTGGAAACACCATATATTTT.

The CDR3 is CASSGETGMVGELFF. In nucleotides, the CDR3 is TGTGCCAGTAGCGGAGAGACAGGGATGGTCGGGGAGCTGTTTTTT. This chain links TRBV19 with TRBJ2-2; TRBD1 agrees at 7 bases. Looked up from germline, CDR1 is LNHDA and CDR2 is SQIVND (reference sequence). Losses at the gene ends were 6 bases for V and 7 bases for J; bases not matched to a gene: 11. CDR3 size: 15 residues.

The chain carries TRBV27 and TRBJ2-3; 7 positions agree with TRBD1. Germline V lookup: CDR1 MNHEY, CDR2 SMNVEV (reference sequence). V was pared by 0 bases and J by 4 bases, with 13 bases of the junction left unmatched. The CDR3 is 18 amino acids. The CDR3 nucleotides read TGTGCCAGCAGTTTATCCCCGCGACAGGGAGAGGGGGCAGATACGCAGTATTTT. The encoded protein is CASSLSPRQGEGADTQYF.

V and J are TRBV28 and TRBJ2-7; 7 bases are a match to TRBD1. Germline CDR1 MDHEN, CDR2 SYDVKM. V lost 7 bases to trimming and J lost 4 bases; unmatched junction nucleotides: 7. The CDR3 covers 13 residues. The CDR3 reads CASTPTGRYEQYF. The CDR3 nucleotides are TGTGCCAGCACCCCGACAGGGCGGTACGAGCAGTACTTC.

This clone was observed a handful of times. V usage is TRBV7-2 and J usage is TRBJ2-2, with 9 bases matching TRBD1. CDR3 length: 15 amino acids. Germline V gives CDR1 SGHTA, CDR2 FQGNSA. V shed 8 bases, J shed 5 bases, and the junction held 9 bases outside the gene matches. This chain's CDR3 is CASGPFGQGTGELFF. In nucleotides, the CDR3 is TGTGCCAGCGGACCTTTTGGACAGGGGACCGGGGAGCTGTTTTTT.

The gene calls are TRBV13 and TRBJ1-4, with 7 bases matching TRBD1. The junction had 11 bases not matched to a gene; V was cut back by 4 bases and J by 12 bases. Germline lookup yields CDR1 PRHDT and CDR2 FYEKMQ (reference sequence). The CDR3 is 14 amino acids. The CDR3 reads CASSYGTAGQELFF. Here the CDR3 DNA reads TGTGCCAGCAGCTATGGGACAGCGGGTCAGGAACTGTTTTTT.

CDR3 nucleotide sequence: TGTGCCAGCAGCCCGACCCAGGGCTGGGAGACCCAGTACTTC. It is translated as CASSPTQGWETQYF. The chain couples TRBV7-9 to TRBJ2-5; a possible D gene is TRBD1 (5 bases). This CDR3 is built from 14 residues. The ends were cut back, 5 bases at V and 5 bases at J, with 15 bases in the middle. Germline CDR1 and CDR2: SEHNR and FQNEAQ (reference sequence).

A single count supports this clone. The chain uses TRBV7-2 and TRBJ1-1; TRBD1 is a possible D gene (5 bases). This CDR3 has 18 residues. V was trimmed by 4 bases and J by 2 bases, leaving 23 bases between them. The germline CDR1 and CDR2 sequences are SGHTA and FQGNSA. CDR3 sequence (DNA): TGTGCCAGCAGCTACAGTATAAAAATTGGGGGGTTTAACACTGAAGCTTTCTTT. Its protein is CASSYSIKIGGFNTEAFF.

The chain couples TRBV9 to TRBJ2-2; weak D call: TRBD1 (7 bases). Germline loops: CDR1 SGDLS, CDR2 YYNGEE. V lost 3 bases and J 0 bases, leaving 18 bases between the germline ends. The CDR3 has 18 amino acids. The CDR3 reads CASSGPSRDRPNTGELFF. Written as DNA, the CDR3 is TGTGCCAGCAGCGGACCTTCGCGGGACAGACCGAACACCGGGGAGCTGTTTTTT.

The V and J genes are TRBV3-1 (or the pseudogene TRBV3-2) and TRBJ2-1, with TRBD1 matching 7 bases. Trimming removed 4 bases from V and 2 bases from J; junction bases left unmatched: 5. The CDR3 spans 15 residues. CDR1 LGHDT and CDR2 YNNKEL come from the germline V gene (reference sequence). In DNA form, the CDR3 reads TGTGCCAGCAGCCTATGGACAGGAGCCTACAATGAGCAGTTCTTC. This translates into CASSLWTGAYNEQFF.

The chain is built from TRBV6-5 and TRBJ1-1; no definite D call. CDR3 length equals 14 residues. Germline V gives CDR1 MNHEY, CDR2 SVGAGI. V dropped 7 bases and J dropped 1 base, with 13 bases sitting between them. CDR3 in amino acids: CASTTPPTNTEAFF. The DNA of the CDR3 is TGTGCCAGCACTACCCCCCCAACGAACACTGAAGCTTTCTTT.

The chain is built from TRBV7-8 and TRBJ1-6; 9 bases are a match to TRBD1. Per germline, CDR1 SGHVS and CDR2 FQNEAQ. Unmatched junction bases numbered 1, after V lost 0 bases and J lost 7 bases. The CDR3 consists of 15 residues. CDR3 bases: TGTGCCAGCAGCTTAGCGGGACAGGGAAATTCACCCCTCCACTTT. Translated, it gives CASSLAGQGNSPLHF.

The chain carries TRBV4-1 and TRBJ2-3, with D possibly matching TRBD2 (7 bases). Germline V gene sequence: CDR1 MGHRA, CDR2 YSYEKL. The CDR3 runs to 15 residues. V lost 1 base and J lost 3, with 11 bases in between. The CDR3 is CASSQGGGRTDTQYF. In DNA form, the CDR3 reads TGCGCCAGCAGCCAAGGGGGGGGGCGTACAGATACGCAGTATTTT.